This TCR beta chain was documented in a study of B cell selection in AIRE deficiency. CD4+CD127+ cells were sorted as the conventional CD4 T cells. Unrelated healthy donors provided the controls. The data were produced by immunoSEQ multiplex PCR, yet TCRdb's version contains in-frame clones alone and is incomplete. The sample has approximately 24,000 clones; 96% are singletons. A word on this clone: What it recognizes is unknown.

This CDR3 spans 14 amino acids. Germline V lookup: CDR1 ENHRY, CDR2 SYGVKD. The ends were cut back, 3 bases at V and 2 bases at J, with 11 bases in the middle. Findings and limits, study-wide: About 30.6% of healthy-shared Treg sequences were found among patient Tconv cells. Only 8.5% to 9.5% of 3,000 to 4,500 shared Treg sequences were patient-specific; 30% to 35% healthy-specific.

The rearrangement links TRBV10-3 to TRBJ2-7; D call uncertain. Sequenced sample: CD4+CD127+ conventional T cells sorted from PBMCs. The TCR originated in a human donor in good health. The CDR3 region is CAISEVQLAYEQYF. CDR3 nucleotides: TGTGCCATCAGTGAAGTCCAGCTTGCCTACGAGCAGTACTTC.